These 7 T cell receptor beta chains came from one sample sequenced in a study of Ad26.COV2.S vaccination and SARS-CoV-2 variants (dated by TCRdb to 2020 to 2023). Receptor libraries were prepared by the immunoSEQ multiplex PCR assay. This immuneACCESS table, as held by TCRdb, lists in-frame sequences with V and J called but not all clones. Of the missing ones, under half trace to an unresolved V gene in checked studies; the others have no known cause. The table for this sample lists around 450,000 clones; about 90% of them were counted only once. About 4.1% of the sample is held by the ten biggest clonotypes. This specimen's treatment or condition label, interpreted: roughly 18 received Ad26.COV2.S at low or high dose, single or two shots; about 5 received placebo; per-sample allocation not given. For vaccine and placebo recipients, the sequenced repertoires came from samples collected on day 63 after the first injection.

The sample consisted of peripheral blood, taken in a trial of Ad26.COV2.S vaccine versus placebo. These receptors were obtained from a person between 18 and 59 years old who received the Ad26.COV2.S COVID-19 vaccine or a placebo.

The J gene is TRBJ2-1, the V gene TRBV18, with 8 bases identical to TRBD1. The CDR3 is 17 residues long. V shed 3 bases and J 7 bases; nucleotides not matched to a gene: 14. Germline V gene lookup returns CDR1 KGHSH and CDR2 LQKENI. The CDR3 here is CASSPTRDRGRLNEQFF. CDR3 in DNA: TGTGCCAGCTCACCTACCCGCGACAGGGGACGTTTGAATGAGCAGTTCTTC.

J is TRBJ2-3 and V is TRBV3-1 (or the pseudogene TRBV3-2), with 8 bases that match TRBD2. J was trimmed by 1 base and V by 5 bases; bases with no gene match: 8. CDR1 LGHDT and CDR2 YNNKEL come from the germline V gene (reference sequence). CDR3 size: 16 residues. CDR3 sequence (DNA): TGTGCCAGCAGCGCGGGAGGCCCCCCCCGCACAGATACGCAGTATTTT. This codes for CASSAGGPPRTDTQYF.

The CDR3 DNA follows: TGTGCCAGCAGCTTAGAATGGACACCGACTGGAAACACCATATATTTT. Translated: CASSLEWTPTGNTIYF. The V gene is TRBV7-9, the J gene TRBJ1-3, with a tentative D call TRBD1 (5 bases). CDR1 and CDR2 (germline): SEHNR, FQNEAQ (reference sequence). V dropped 1 base and J dropped 2 bases, with 12 bases sitting between them. The length of the CDR3 is 16 residues.

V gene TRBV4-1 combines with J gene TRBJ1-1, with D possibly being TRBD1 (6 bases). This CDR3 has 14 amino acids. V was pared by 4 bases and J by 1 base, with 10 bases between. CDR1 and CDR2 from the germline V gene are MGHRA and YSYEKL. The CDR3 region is CASSPRTENTEAFF. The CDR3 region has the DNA TGCGCCAGCAGCCCCCGGACAGAGAACACTGAAGCTTTCTTT.

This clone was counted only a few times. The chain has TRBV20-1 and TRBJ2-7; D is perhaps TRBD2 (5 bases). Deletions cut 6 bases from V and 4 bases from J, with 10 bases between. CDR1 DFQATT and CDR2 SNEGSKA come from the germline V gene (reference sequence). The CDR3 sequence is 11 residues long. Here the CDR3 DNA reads TGCAGTGCCAAGCGGAGTTACGAGCAGTACTTC. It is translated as CSAKRSYEQYF.

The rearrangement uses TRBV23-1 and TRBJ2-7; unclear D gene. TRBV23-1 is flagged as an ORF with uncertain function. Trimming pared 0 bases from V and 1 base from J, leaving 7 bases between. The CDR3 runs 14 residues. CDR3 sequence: CASSQSALSYEQYF. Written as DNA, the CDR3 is TGCGCCAGCAGTCAATCCGCCCTATCCTACGAGCAGTACTTC.

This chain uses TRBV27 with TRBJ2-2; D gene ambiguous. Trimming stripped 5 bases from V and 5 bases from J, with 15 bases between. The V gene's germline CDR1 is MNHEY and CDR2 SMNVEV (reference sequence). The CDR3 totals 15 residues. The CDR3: CASSIRLRGTGELFF. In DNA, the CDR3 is TGTGCCAGCAGTATTAGGCTCCGTGGGACCGGGGAGCTGTTTTTT.